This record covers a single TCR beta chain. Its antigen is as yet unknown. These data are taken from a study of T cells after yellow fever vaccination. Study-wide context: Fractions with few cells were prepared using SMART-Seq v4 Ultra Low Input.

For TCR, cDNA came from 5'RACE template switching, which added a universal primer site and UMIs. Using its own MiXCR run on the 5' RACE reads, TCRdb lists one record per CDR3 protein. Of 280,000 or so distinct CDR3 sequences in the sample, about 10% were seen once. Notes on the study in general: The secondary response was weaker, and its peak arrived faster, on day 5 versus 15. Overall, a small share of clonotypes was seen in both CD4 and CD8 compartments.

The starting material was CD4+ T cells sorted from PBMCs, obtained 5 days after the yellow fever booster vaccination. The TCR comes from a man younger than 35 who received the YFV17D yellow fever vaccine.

As DNA, the CDR3 is TGTGCCAGCAGTGGATGGACGGGAAGCAATCAGCCCCAGCATTTT. As protein: CASSGWTGSNQPQHF. The chain has TRBV12-3 or TRBV12-4 and TRBJ1-5; no firm D call. CDR3 length equals 15 residues. The V and J ends lost 5 bases and 1 base respectively, with 12 bases between them.